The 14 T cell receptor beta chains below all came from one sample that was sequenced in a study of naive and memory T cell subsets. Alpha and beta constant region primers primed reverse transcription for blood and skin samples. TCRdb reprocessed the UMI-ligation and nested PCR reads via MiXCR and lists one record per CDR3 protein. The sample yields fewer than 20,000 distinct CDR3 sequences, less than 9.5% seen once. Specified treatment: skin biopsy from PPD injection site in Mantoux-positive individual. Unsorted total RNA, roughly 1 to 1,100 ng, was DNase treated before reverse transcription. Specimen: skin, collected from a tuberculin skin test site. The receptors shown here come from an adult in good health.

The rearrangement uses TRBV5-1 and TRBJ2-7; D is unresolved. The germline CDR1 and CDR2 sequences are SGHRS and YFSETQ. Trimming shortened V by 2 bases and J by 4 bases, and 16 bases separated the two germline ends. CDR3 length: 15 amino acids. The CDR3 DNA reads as TGCGCCAGCAGCTTCGCAGGCCTCAAGGAATACGAGCAGTACTTC. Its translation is CASSFAGLKEYEQYF.

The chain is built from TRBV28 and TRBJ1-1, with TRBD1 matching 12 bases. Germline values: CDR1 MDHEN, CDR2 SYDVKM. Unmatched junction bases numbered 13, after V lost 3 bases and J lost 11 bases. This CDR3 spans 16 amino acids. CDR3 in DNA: TGTGCCAGCAGTTTCCTCCGGGACAGGGGGCTGCCTGGTGCTTTCTTT. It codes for CASSFLRDRGLPGAFF.

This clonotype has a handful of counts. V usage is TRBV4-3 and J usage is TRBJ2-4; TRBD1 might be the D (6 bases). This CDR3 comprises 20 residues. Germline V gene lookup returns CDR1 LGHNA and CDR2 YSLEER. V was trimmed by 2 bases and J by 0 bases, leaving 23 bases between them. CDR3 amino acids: CASSQSATPWTEPAKNIQYF. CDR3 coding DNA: TGCGCCAGCAGCCAATCAGCGACCCCTTGGACAGAACCAGCCAAAAACATTCAGTACTTC.

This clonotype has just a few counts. The CDR3 DNA follows: TGTGCCAGCAGTGAACCTGAGACAGGGGGGGCCTACGAGCAGTACTTC. It is translated as CASSEPETGGAYEQYF. This chain joins TRBV25-1 and TRBJ2-7, with TRBD1 matching 9 bases. This CDR3 contains 16 residues. Germline CDR1 is MGHDK and CDR2 is SYGVNS. V lost 2 bases to trimming and J lost 2 bases; unmatched junction nucleotides: 7.

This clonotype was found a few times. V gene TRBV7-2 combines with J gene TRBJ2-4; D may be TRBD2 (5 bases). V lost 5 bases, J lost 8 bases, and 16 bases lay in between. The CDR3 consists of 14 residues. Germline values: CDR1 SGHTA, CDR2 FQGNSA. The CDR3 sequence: CASSGGGRADIQYF. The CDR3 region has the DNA TGTGCCAGCAGCGGCGGAGGACGAGCAGACATTCAGTACTTC.

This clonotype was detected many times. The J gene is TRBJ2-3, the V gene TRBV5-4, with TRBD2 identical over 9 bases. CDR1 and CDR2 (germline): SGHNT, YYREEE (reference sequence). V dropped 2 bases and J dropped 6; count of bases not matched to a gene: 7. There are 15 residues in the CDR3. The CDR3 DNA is TGTGCCAGCAGCTTCCCGGGACTAGCTCCCGATACGCAGTATTTT. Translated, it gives CASSFPGLAPDTQYF.

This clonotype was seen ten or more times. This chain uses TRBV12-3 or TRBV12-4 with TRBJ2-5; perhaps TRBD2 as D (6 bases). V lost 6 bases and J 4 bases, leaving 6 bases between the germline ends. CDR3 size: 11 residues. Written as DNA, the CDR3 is TGTGCCAGCAGCGGGGGAGAGACCCAGTACTTC. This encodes CASSGGETQYF.

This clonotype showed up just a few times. CDR3 DNA: TGTGCCAGTAGTATAATTGGCTGGTCTATGACCGGGGAGCTGTTTTTT. This translates into CASSIIGWSMTGELFF. This sequence joins TRBV19 and TRBJ2-2; no clear D. Germline V lookup: CDR1 LNHDA, CDR2 SQIVND (reference sequence). This CDR3 has 16 amino acids. V was clipped by 2 bases and J by 5 bases, with 15 bases between them.

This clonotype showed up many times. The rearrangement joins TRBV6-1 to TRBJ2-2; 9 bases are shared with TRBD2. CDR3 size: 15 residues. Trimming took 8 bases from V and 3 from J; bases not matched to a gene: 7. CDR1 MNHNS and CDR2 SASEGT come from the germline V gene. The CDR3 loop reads CASPQTSGDTGELFF. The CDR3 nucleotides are TGTGCCAGCCCTCAGACTAGCGGCGACACCGGGGAGCTGTTTTTT.

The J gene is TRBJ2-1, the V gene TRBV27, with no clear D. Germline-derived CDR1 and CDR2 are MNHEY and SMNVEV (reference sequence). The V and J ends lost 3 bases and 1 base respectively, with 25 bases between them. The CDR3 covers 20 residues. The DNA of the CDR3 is TGTGCCAGCAGTTTCTTTTGGTTCCGTAGACACCCCTTATCCTACAATGAGCAGTTCTTC. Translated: CASSFFWFRRHPLSYNEQFF.

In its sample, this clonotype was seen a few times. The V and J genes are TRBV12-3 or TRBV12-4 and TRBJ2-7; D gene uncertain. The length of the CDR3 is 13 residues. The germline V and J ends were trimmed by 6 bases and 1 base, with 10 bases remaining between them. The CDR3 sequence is CASRPPESYEQYF. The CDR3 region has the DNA TGTGCCAGCAGACCTCCGGAATCCTACGAGCAGTACTTC.

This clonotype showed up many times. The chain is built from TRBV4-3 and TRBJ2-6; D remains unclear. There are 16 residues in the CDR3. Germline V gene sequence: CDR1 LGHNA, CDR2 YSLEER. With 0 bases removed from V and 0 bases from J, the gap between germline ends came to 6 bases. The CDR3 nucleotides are TGCGCCAGCAGCCAAGATAGAAGCTCTGGGGCCAACGTCCTGACTTTC. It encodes CASSQDRSSGANVLTF.

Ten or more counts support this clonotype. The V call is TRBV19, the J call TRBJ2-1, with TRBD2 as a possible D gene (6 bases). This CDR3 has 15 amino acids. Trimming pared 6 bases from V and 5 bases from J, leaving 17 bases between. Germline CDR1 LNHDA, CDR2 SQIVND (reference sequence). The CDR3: CASSPGGGRNNEQFF. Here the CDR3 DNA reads TGTGCCAGTAGCCCAGGTGGAGGGAGAAACAATGAGCAGTTCTTC. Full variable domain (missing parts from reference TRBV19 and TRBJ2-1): DGGITQSPKYLFRKEGQNVTLSCEQNLNHDAMYWYRQDPGQGLRLIYYSQIVNDFQKGDIAEGYSVSREKKESFPLTVTSAQKNPTAFYLCASSPGGGRNNEQFFGPGTRLTVL.

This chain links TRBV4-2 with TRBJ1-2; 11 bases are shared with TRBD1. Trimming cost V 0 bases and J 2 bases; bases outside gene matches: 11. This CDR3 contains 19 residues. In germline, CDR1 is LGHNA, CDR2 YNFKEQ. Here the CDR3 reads CASSQEAPVGQGANYGYTF. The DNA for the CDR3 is TGTGCCAGCAGCCAAGAAGCCCCCGTCGGACAGGGGGCGAACTATGGCTACACCTTC.